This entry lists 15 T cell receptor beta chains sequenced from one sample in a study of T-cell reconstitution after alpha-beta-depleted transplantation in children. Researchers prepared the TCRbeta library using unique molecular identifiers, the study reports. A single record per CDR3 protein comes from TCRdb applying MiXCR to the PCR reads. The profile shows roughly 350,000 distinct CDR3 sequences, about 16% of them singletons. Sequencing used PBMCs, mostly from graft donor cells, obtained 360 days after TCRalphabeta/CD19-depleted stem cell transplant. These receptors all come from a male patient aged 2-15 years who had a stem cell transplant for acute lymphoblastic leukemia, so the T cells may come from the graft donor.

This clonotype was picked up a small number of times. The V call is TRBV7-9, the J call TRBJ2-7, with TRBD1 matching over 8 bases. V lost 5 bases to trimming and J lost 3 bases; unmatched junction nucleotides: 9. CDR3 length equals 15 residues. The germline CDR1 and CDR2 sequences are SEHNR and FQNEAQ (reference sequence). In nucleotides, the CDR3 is TGTGCCAGCAGCCCCGGACAGGGAATATACTACGAGCAGTACTTC. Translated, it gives CASSPGQGIYYEQYF.

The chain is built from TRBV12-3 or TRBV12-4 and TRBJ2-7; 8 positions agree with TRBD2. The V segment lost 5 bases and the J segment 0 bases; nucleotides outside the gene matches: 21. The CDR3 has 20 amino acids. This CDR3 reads CASSPSPWGLSGIDSYEQYF. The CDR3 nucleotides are TGTGCCAGCAGTCCATCCCCCTGGGGACTTAGCGGGATAGACTCCTACGAGCAGTACTTC.

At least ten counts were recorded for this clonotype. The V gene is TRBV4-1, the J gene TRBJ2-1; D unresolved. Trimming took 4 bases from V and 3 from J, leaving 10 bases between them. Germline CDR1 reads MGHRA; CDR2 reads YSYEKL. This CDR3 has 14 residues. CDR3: CASSRSANYNEQFF. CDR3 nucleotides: TGCGCCAGCAGCCGCTCAGCCAACTACAATGAGCAGTTCTTC.

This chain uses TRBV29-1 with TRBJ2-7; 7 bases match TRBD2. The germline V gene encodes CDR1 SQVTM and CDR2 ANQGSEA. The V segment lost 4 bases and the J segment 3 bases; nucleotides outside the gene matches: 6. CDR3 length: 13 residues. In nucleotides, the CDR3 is TGCAGCGTTGTGAAAGCGGGAATCTACGAGCAGTACTTC. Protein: CSVVKAGIYEQYF.

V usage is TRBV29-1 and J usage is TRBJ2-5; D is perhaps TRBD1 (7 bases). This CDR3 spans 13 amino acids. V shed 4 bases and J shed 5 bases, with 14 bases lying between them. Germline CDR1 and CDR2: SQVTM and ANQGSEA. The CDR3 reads CSVVEGARETQYF. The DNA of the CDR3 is TGCAGCGTTGTGGAGGGGGCGAGGGAGACCCAGTACTTC.

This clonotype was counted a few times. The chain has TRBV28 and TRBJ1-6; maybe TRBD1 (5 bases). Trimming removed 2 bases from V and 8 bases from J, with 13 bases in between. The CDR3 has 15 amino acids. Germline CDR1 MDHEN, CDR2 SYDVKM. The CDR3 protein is CASSLRGTVDSPLHF. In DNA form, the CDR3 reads TGTGCCAGCAGTTTACGGGGGACCGTCGATTCACCCCTCCACTTT.

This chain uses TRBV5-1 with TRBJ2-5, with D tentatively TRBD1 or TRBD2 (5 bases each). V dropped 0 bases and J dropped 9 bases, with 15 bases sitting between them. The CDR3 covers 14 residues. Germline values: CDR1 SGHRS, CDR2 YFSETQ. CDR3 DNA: TGCGCCAGCAGCTTGGATGTGGGGCTCGGGGCCCAGTACTTC. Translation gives CASSLDVGLGAQYF. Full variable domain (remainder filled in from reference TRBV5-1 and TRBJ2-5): KAGVTQTPRYLIKTRGQQVTLSCSPISGHRSVSWYQQTPGQGLQFLFEYFSETQRNKGNFPGRFSGRQFSNSRSEMNVSTLELGDSALYLCASSLDVGLGAQYFGPGTRLLVL.

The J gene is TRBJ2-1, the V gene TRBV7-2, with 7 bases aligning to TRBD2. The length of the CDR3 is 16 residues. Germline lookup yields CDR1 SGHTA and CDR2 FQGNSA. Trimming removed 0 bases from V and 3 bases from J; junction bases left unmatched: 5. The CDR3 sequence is CASSLAGGTLYNEQFF. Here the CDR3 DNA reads TGTGCCAGCAGCTTAGCGGGAGGGACTCTCTACAATGAGCAGTTCTTC. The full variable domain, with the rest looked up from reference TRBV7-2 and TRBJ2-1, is GAGVSQSPSNKVTEKGKDVELRCDPISGHTALYWYRQSLGQGLEFLIYFQGNSAPDKSGLPSDRFSAERTGGSVSTLTIQRTQQEDSAVYLCASSLAGGTLYNEQFFGPGTRLTVL.

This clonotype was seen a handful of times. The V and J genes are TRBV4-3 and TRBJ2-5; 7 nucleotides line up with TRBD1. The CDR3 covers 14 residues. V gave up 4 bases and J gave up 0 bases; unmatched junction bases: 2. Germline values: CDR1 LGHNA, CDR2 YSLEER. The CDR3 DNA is TGCGCCAGCAGCCGGGGACAGAACCAAGAGACCCAGTACTTC. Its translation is CASSRGQNQETQYF.

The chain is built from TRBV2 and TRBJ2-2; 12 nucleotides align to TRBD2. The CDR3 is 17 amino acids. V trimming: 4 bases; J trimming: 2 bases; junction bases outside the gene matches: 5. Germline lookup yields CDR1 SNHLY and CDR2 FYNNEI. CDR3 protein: CASSGLAGVLNTGELFF. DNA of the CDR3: TGTGCCAGCAGTGGACTAGCGGGAGTCCTTAACACCGGGGAGCTGTTTTTT.

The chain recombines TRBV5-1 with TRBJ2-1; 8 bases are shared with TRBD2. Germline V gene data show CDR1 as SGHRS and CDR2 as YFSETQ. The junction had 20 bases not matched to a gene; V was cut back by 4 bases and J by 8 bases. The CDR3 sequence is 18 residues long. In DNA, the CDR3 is TGCGCCAGCAGCCCCCACCCTCCGGGACTAGTAATCCCACATGAGCAGTTCTTC. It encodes CASSPHPPGLVIPHEQFF.

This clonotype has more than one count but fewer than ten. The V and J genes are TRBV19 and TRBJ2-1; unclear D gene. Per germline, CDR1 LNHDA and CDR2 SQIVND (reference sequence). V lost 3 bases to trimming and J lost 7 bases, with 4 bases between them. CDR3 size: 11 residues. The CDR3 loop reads CASSIRNEQFF. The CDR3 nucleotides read TGTGCCAGTAGTATCAGGAATGAGCAGTTCTTC. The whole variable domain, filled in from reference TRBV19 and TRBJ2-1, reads DGGITQSPKYLFRKEGQNVTLSCEQNLNHDAMYWYRQDPGQGLRLIYYSQIVNDFQKGDIAEGYSVSREKKESFPLTVTSAQKNPTAFYLCASSIRNEQFFGPGTRLTVL.

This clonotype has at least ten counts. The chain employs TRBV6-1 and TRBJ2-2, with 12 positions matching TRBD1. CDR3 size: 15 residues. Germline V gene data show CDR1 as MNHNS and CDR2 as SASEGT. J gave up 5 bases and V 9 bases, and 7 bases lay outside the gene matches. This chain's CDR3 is CASSGTGGWTGELFF. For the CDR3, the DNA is TGTGCCAGTTCGGGGACAGGGGGCTGGACCGGGGAGCTGTTTTTT.

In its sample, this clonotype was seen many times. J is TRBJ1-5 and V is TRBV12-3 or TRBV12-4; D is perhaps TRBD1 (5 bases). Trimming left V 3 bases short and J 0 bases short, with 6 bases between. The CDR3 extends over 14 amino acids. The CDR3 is CASSLDNSNQPQHF. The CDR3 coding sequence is TGTGCCAGCAGTTTGGACAATAGCAATCAGCCCCAGCATTTT.

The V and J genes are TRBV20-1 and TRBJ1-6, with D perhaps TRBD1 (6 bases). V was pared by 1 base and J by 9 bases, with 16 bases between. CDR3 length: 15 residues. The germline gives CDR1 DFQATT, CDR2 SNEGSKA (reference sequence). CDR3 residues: CSARVDSRGSSPLHF. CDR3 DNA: TGCAGTGCTAGAGTGGACAGTCGAGGGAGTTCACCCCTCCACTTT.